This TCR beta chain was retrieved from a study of T cell changes during pregnancy in multiple sclerosis. Method: immunoSEQ multiplex PCR; TCRdb's copy keeps in-frame clones and lacks some. The table records roughly 51,000 clones, around 92% of them present only once. This CDR3 has 16 residues. This clone was counted a single time. Specimen: CD4+ T cells from peripheral blood mononuclear cells, collected after pregnancy. The chain is built from TRBV7-5 and TRBJ2-1; the table's D call of TRBD1 was not tested on the DNA. TRBV7-5 is annotated as a pseudogene. The TCR comes from a female donor in good health, enrolled as a control in a pregnancy study. The CDR3 nucleotides are TGTGCCAGAAGCGAATACTCAGGATACTCCTACAATGAGCAGTTCTTC. Protein product: CARSEYSGYSYNEQFF.